The next 30 T cell receptor beta chains were all read from a single sample in a study of blood T cell repertoires in COVID-19. TCRdb's copy holds only in-frame clones and misses some; the assay was immunoSEQ multiplex PCR. Here the sample spans about 58,000 clones, 70% to 90% being singletons. The specimen was peripheral blood. These receptors were collected from a man in his forties with active COVID-19.

This clone appeared a few times. This chain uses TRBV7-2 with TRBJ1-5; D might be TRBD1 (5 bases). V lost 1 base, J lost 7 bases, and 14 bases lay in between. Germline V CDR1 and CDR2: SGHTA, FQGNSA. This CDR3 spans 15 amino acids. The CDR3 is CASSLVPGRIQPQHF. The DNA for the CDR3 is TGTGCCAGCAGCTTAGTTCCAGGGAGGATCCAGCCCCAGCATTTT.

This chain uses TRBV11-2 with TRBJ1-2; unclear D gene. Trimming removed 3 bases from V and 0 bases from J, with 14 bases in between. Germline values: CDR1 SGHAT, CDR2 FQNNGV. The CDR3 runs to 16 residues. CDR3 protein: CASSFGSGSSNYGYTF. DNA for the CDR3: TGTGCCAGCAGCTTCGGATCCGGGTCTTCTAACTATGGCTACACCTTC.

The J gene is TRBJ2-7, the V gene TRBV11-2, with TRBD1 matching over 9 bases. Germline trimming cut 6 bases from V and 3 bases from J; bases unmatched to any gene: 6. The germline V gene has CDR1 SGHAT and CDR2 FQNNGV. The CDR3 has 14 residues. Here the CDR3 reads CASRLGTGIYEQYF. The CDR3 DNA reads as TGTGCCAGCAGACTCGGGACAGGGATCTACGAGCAGTACTTC.

The chain combines TRBV27 with TRBJ1-2; 9 nucleotides agree with TRBD1. J gave up 9 bases and V 6 bases, and 5 bases lay outside the gene matches. This CDR3 spans 12 amino acids. CDR1 is MNHEY, CDR2 SMNVEV, per germline (reference sequence). CDR3 loop: CASRGQGLSYTF. CDR3 bases: TGTGCCAGCAGAGGACAGGGGTTAAGCTACACCTTC.

The V gene is TRBV5-1, the J gene TRBJ2-1; 12 bases map to TRBD2. The CDR3 loop spans 17 amino acids. Per the germline V gene, CDR1 is SGHRS and CDR2 is YFSETQ. The V gene end was trimmed by 4 bases and the J gene end by 1 base; junction bases not matched to a gene: 6. CDR3 sequence (DNA): TGCGCCAGCAGCATTCTAGCGGGAGGGCTGTCCTACAATGAGCAGTTCTTC. The encoded protein is CASSILAGGLSYNEQFF.

The genes are TRBV6-5 and TRBJ2-2; a possible D gene is TRBD1 (7 bases). Trimming removed 6 bases at V and 4 bases at J, with 12 bases between. Looked up from germline, CDR1 is MNHEY and CDR2 is SVGAGI. The CDR3 consists of 14 residues. CDR3 loop: CASRSGGSTGELFF. In nucleotides, the CDR3 is TGTGCCAGCAGATCAGGGGGGTCCACCGGGGAGCTGTTTTTT.

This clone was picked up a small number of times. The V and J genes are TRBV5-4 and TRBJ2-1; 8 bases are shared with TRBD2. The CDR3 has 16 residues. Trimming cost V 4 bases and J 0 bases; bases outside gene matches: 6. CDR1 SGHNT and CDR2 YYREEE come from the germline V gene (reference sequence). In DNA, the CDR3 is TGTGCCAGCAGCGCTCGAAGCGGGAGCTCCTACAATGAGCAGTTCTTC. This translates into CASSARSGSSYNEQFF.

The rearrangement links TRBV5-1 to TRBJ2-2; D not resolved. The CDR3 is made up of 15 amino acids. Trimming shortened V by 3 bases and J by 1 base, and 10 bases separated the two germline ends. Germline assignment: CDR1 SGHRS and CDR2 YFSETQ. CDR3: CASSWAFGNTGELFF. In DNA, the CDR3 is TGCGCCAGCAGCTGGGCCTTCGGGAACACCGGGGAGCTGTTTTTT.

The gene calls are TRBV5-6 and TRBJ2-3, with D tentatively TRBD2 (6 bases). V was pared by 3 bases and J by 4 bases, with 12 bases between. The CDR3 consists of 14 residues. Germline values: CDR1 SGHDT, CDR2 YYEEEE. The CDR3 sequence: CASSSLRGADTQYF. In DNA, the CDR3 is TGTGCCAGCAGCTCCCTGCGCGGGGCAGATACGCAGTATTTT.

The V gene is TRBV28, the J gene TRBJ1-1, with D unresolved. The CDR3 covers 13 residues. Deletions cut 5 bases from V and 5 bases from J, with 12 bases between. Germline values: CDR1 MDHEN, CDR2 SYDVKM. CDR3 residues: CASSTFVTTEAFF. As DNA, the CDR3 is TGTGCCAGCAGTACATTTGTTACGACTGAAGCTTTCTTT.

This clone was observed a handful of times. The V call is TRBV6-5, the J call TRBJ1-2, with D maybe TRBD1 (5 bases). V lost 10 bases to trimming and J lost 0 bases, with 9 bases between them. CDR1 and CDR2 (germline): MNHEY, SVGAGI. CDR3 length equals 12 residues. The CDR3 sequence: CATQTANYGYTF. CDR3 nucleotide sequence: TGTGCCACCCAGACAGCTAACTATGGCTACACCTTC.

CDR3 amino acids: CASSLNPGTGNEQYF. The CDR3 nucleotides are TGTGCCAGCTCACTAAATCCCGGGACAGGGAACGAGCAGTACTTC. The chain links TRBV18 to TRBJ2-7; 9 bases map to TRBD1. This CDR3 has 15 amino acids. CDR1 KGHSH and CDR2 LQKENI come from the germline V gene. Trimming removed 4 bases from V and 5 bases from J; junction bases left unmatched: 9. The full variable domain, completed using reference TRBV18 and TRBJ2-7, is NAGVMQNPRHLVRRRGQEARLRCSPMKGHSHVYWYRQLPEEGLKFMVYLQKENIIDESGMPKERFSAEFPKEGPSILRIQQVVRGDSAAYFCASSLNPGTGNEQYFGPGTRLTVT.

The genes are TRBV6-1 and TRBJ2-1; maybe TRBD2 (6 bases). This CDR3 contains 15 residues. V shed 2 bases and J shed 4 bases, with 12 bases lying between them. Germline values: CDR1 MNHNS, CDR2 SASEGT. The CDR3: CASSERAGIYNEQFF. Here the CDR3 DNA reads TGTGCCAGCAGTGAAAGGGCGGGGATATACAATGAGCAGTTCTTC.

The chain employs TRBV28 and TRBJ1-5, with 7 bases matching TRBD1. CDR3 length: 16 amino acids. Per germline, CDR1 MDHEN and CDR2 SYDVKM. V shed 3 bases, J shed 8 bases, and the junction held 13 bases outside the gene matches. The CDR3 sequence: CASSLEGAEDQKPQHF. CDR3 sequence (DNA): TGTGCCAGCAGTTTGGAGGGGGCGGAAGACCAGAAGCCCCAGCATTTT.

V usage is TRBV14 and J usage is TRBJ2-1; tentative D call: TRBD2 (6 bases). The CDR3 runs to 14 residues. Germline-derived CDR1 and CDR2 are SGHDN and FVKESK. Trimming shortened V by 1 base and J by 12 bases, and 16 bases separated the two germline ends. The CDR3 nucleotides read TGTGCCAGCAGCCAAGTTTCGGGGGACCGTGGGCAGTTCTTC. This sequence encodes CASSQVSGDRGQFF.

This rearrangement joins TRBV11-2 to TRBJ1-2, with no clear D. V gave up 1 base and J gave up 4 bases, with 7 bases separating them. Germline V CDR1 and CDR2: SGHAT, FQNNGV. The CDR3 contains 13 residues. CDR3 in amino acids: CASSLGGSYGYTF. The CDR3 bases are TGTGCCAGCAGCTTAGGTGGCAGCTATGGCTACACCTTC.

This clone was counted between two and nine times. The chain's CDR3 is CASSFTSGSNTGELFF. In DNA, the CDR3 is TGTGCCAGCAGCTTTACTAGCGGTTCAAACACCGGGGAGCTGTTTTTT. This chain joins TRBV5-5 and TRBJ2-2, with TRBD2 identical over 8 bases. Germline V gives CDR1 SGHKS, CDR2 YYEKEE (reference sequence). V lost 2 bases, J lost 2 bases, and 5 bases stayed unmatched. This CDR3 has 16 amino acids.

Regarding this clone: Other DNA sequences in this specimen translate into the identical CDR3. The rearrangement uses TRBV7-2 and TRBJ1-6, with TRBD1 as a possible D gene (6 bases). CDR3 size: 14 residues. Germline V gene sequence: CDR1 SGHTA, CDR2 FQGNSA. Trimming cost V 4 bases and J 8 bases, with 12 bases left between them. The CDR3 sequence: CASSSDSSYSPLHF. The CDR3 DNA sequence: TGTGCCAGCAGCTCGGACAGCTCCTATTCACCCCTCCACTTT.

The chain links TRBV6-6 to TRBJ2-1, with TRBD2 matching 10 bases. Trimming removed 4 bases from V and 5 bases from J; junction bases left unmatched: 5. The CDR3 has 15 amino acids. In germline, CDR1 is MNHNY, CDR2 SVGAGI (reference sequence). The CDR3 region has the DNA TGTGCCAGCAGTTGGGGGACTAGCGCCCACAATGAGCAGTTCTTC. It codes for CASSWGTSAHNEQFF.

This sequence joins TRBV5-8 and TRBJ1-1, with D possibly TRBD1 on 5 matching bases. Trimming took 1 base from V and 6 from J, leaving 16 bases between them. This CDR3 is built from 15 residues. The germline V gene has CDR1 SGHTS and CDR2 YDEGEE. The CDR3 DNA is TGTGCCAGCAGCTTGCCCGCTATGGCGGGGGCTGAAGCTTTCTTT. It encodes CASSLPAMAGAEAFF.

The chain carries TRBV21-1 and TRBJ2-7; the D segment call TRBD2 is taken from the table without a DNA check. TRBV21-1 is a recognized pseudogene. This CDR3 is 20 amino acids long. The CDR3 DNA reads as TGTGCCAGCAGCAAAGTCCACGCTGCCGGACTAGCGGGGTACTCCTACGAGCAGTACTTC. As protein: CASSKVHAAGLAGYSYEQYF.

The chain is built from TRBV28 and TRBJ2-7; 10 positions match TRBD1. V was pared by 8 bases and J by 7 bases, with 11 bases of the junction left unmatched. Germline values: CDR1 MDHEN, CDR2 SYDVKM. CDR3 length: 14 amino acids. The CDR3: CASHRDRGSLEQYF. CDR3 in DNA: TGTGCCAGCCACCGGGACAGGGGATCTTTAGAGCAGTACTTC.

The V gene is TRBV18, the J gene TRBJ2-7; 9 bases align to TRBD1. After removal of 8 bases from V and 3 bases from J, the junction contained 8 bases not matched to a gene. Germline assignment: CDR1 KGHSH and CDR2 LQKENI. There are 14 residues in the CDR3. CDR3 protein: CASTEGQGGYEQYF. The CDR3 nucleotides read TGTGCCAGCACAGAGGGACAGGGTGGCTACGAGCAGTACTTC.

This chain connects TRBV30 to TRBJ2-3, with 8 bases lining up with TRBD2. Trimming at V came to 3 bases and at J to 6 bases, leaving 14 bases not matched to a gene. CDR1 GTSNPN and CDR2 SVGIG come from the germline V gene (reference sequence). The CDR3 spans 16 residues. The CDR3 region is CAWRTPTAGETDTQYF. The CDR3 bases are TGTGCCTGGAGGACTCCTACAGCGGGAGAAACGGATACGCAGTATTTT.

This clone was observed a single time. The DNA for the CDR3 is TGTGCCAGCAGTTCGCGGAACTTACAGGGTGGAAAACTGTTTTTT. Amino acid sequence: CASSSRNLQGGKLFF. J is TRBJ1-4 and V is TRBV28, with TRBD1 as a possible D gene (6 bases). The V and J ends lost 4 bases and 10 bases respectively, with 19 bases between them. There are 15 residues in the CDR3. Germline CDR1 reads MDHEN; CDR2 reads SYDVKM.

V and J are TRBV5-1 and TRBJ1-1; D is unclear. CDR1 is SGHRS and CDR2 is YFSETQ in the germline V gene. The V end was cut by 2 bases, the J end by 1 base, with 9 bases between. This CDR3 is 14 amino acids long. In DNA form, the CDR3 reads TGCGCCAGCAGCTTCCTCGGGGAGAACACTGAAGCTTTCTTT. It yields the protein CASSFLGENTEAFF.

V and J are TRBV6-2 or TRBV6-3 and TRBJ2-2; 10 nucleotides line up with TRBD2. Germline CDR1 is MNHEY and CDR2 is SVGEGT. CDR3 length equals 15 residues. With 3 bases clipped from V and 3 bases from J, the junction kept 1 base outside the gene matches. CDR3 amino acids: CASSYLAGDTGELFF. The CDR3 DNA reads TGTGCCAGCAGTTATCTAGCGGGAGACACCGGGGAGCTGTTTTTT.

The rearrangement links TRBV5-4 to TRBJ2-3, with TRBD2 matching over 7 bases. The CDR3 has 14 amino acids. Trimming at V came to 2 bases and at J to 5 bases, leaving 5 bases not matched to a gene. Germline V lookup: CDR1 SGHNT, CDR2 YYREEE (reference sequence). CDR3 sequence reads: CASSLGGGGDTQYF. CDR3 DNA: TGTGCCAGCAGCTTAGGCGGCGGGGGAGATACGCAGTATTTT.

This clone was seen once. The chain combines TRBV18 with TRBJ1-2, with a weak D call TRBD1 (6 bases). Germline-derived CDR1 and CDR2 are KGHSH and LQKENI. This CDR3 has 17 amino acids. V shed 0 bases and J shed 4 bases, with 18 bases lying between them. CDR3 sequence reads: CASSPPSGTRGTYGYTF. DNA of the CDR3: TGTGCCAGCTCACCACCTTCCGGGACAAGGGGGACCTATGGCTACACCTTC.

The rearrangement uses TRBV6-4 and TRBJ1-4; 7 bases map to TRBD1. The CDR3 totals 15 residues. V was clipped by 4 bases and J by 3 bases; unmatched bases: 5. The germline V gene has CDR1 MRHNA and CDR2 SNTAGT. CDR3 in DNA: TGTGCCAGCAGTGCTTCAGGGGGAGCTAATGAAAAACTGTTTTTT. This gives the protein CASSASGGANEKLFF.